This T cell receptor beta chain was observed in a study of blood T cell repertoires in COVID-19 (TCRdb year 2020). Background for the entire study: The collaborator samples originated in the United States, Italy and Spain and spanned the acute and convalescent phases of COVID-19. Subjects who had been exposed to COVID-19, were actively infected with it, or had recovered from it provided the deeply sampled blood TCRbeta repertoires that made up the dataset. HLA class I and class II types, where available, came from metadata supplied by the sample provider rather than from assay-based typing. The prospective study material was composed of cDNA or gDNA derived from T cells, B-cell-depleted T cells, or PBMCs. The repertoires were released in a freely available public database meant as a resource for research on the immune response to SARS-CoV-2. Nearly every sample came with metadata listing a de-identified subject ID, COVID-19 status, age in years and sex. Samples were obtained from the ongoing ImmuneRACE study (first 160 participants) and from approximately 1,200 subjects provided by 6 global collaborators.

The CDR3 runs 16 amino acids, cysteine and phenylalanine included. CDR3 DNA is the only sequence kept; it has 48 bases, read in frame from the first base. CDR1 MNHNY and CDR2 SVGAGI are derived from the germline V gene (reference sequence). TCRbeta CDR3 regions were amplified from genomic DNA using the immunoSEQ Assay, a bias-controlled multiplex PCR. Per the authors' processing: Nucleated cell counts per sample were estimated from amplification of reference gene primers within the assay. Sequence reads were collapsed and filtered to measure the absolute abundance of every unique TCRbeta CDR3 rearrangement. For each sample, productive Simpson clonality was calculated as the square root of Simpson's diversity index across productive rearrangements. The immuneACCESS repertoire file appears here via TCRdb, limited to in-frame rearrangements. These files lack a portion of the clones; in checked studies, under half of the deficit traces to unresolved V genes, and the cause of the others is not known. That table supplies the V and J calls and clone size; D and trimming were determined from the DNA. Across this sample there are hundreds of thousands of clones, with 75% to 90% seen only once. About 1.1% of the sample is in the top ten clones.

Participants in the prospective study were enrolled through a virtual design, were aged about 18 to 90 years, and lived in 24 United States geographic areas. To assign participants to cohorts, the prospective study relied on clinical history that participants themselves reported in a screening survey and a study questionnaire. ImmuneRACE Cohort 3 recovered participants were defined by two consecutive negative NP/OP PCR tests, healthcare professional clearance, or symptom resolution. In the prospective study, mobile phlebotomists collected whole blood, serum and a nasopharyngeal or oropharyngeal swab from each participant. Over a 2-month period, participants in the prospective study had the option of providing additional blood draws and questionnaires. Blood samples from the prospective study were shipped frozen or at room temperature prior to DNA extraction. This clone was counted a single time. The specificity of this receptor is unknown. An end of the junction does not agree with germline; a read error may underlie this.

On the study overall, not on this receptor specifically: Clinical and demographic metadata were provided uncurated, with the amount varying by source and participant.

The sequence links TRBV6-6 to TRBJ1-2; the D gene is perhaps TRBD1, from 6 matching bases. The source of this sequence is a man between 25 and 39 years old who had recovered from COVID-19. The sample was PBMCs or T cells enriched from blood (not recorded which). The CDR3 sequence is CASSHSLQGSVYGYTF. The sequenced DNA is TGTGCCAGCAGTCACTCCTTACAGGGTTCAGTTTATGGCTACACCTTC.